This T cell receptor beta chain was recovered during a study of blood T cell repertoires in COVID-19. For the study at large: Acute and convalescent COVID-19 specimens originated in the United States, Italy and Spain.

This CDR3 contains 14 residues. Germline CDR1 reads LNHDA; CDR2 reads SQIVND (reference sequence). V lost 6 bases to trimming and J lost 9 bases; unmatched junction nucleotides: 6. TCRdb's table, derived via immunoSEQ multiplex PCR, lists solely in-frame clones and lacks some. The repertoire holds hundreds of thousands of clones, 65% to 90% seen once, with 13% in the top ten. The sequence was collected from a human donor in a cohort sampled during active COVID-19. Sequencing was performed on peripheral blood. V is TRBV19 and J is TRBJ1-6; 9 positions match TRBD1. The CDR3 DNA follows: TGTGCCAGTAGGGGACAGGGAGTCGGTTCACCCCTCCACTTT. This codes for CASRGQGVGSPLHF. Complete variable domain (other parts from reference TRBV19 and TRBJ1-6): DGGITQSPKYLFRKEGQNVTLSCEQNLNHDAMYWYRQDPGQGLRLIYYSQIVNDFQKGDIAEGYSVSREKKESFPLTVTSAQKNPTAFYLCASRGQGVGSPLHFGNGTRLTVT.